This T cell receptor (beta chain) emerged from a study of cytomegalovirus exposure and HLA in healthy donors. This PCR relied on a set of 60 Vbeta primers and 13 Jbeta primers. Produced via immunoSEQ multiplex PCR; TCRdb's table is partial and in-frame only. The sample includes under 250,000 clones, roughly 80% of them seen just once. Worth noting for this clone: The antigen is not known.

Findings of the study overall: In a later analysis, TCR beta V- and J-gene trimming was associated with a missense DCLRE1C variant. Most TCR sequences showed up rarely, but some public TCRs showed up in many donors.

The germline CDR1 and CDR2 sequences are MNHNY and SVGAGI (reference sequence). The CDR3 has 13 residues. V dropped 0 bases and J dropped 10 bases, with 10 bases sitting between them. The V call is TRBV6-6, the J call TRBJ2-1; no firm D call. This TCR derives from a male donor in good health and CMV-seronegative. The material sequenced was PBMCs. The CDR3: CASSYSTRGEQFF. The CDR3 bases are TGTGCCAGCAGTTACTCGACTCGTGGAGAGCAGTTCTTC.